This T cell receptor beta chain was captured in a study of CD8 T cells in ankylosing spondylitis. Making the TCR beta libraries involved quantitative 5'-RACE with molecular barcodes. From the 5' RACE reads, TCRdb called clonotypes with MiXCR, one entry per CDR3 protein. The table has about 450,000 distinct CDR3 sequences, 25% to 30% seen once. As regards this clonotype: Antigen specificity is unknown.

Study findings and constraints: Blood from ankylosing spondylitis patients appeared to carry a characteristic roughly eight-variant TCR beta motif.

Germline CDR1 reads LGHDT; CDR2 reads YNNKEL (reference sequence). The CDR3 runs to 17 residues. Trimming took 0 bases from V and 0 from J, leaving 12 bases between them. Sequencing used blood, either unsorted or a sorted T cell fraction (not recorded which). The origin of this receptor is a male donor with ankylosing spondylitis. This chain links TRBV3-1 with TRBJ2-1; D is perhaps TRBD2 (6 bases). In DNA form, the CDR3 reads TGTGCCAGCAGCCAAGATCGCGGGGCAAGCTCCTACAATGAGCAGTTCTTC. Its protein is CASSQDRGASSYNEQFF.